The 2 T cell receptor beta chains listed next were all sequenced from one sample in a study of CD8+CD57+ T cells in acquired aplastic anemia. Both TCR beta VDJ combination and CDR3 sequence profiling were carried out. Genomic DNA was the template for this profiling. One entry per CDR3 protein results from TCRdb running MiXCR on the reads. The profile shows 250,000 to 300,000 distinct CDR3 sequences, 50% to 70% of them singletons. The source material was sorted CD4+, CD8+, or CD8+CD57+ T cells (not recorded which) from PBMCs. These receptors all come from a human donor with severe aplastic anemia or a healthy control (not recorded which).

About this clonotype itself: An end of the junction differs from the germline gene, which may be a read error. The V call is TRBV9, the J call TRBJ2-7; 9 bases match TRBD2. The CDR3 covers 16 residues. CDR1 SGDLS and CDR2 YYNGEE come from the germline V gene. The CDR3, as DNA: TGTGCCAGCAGCCAGTTTAACGGGACTAGCTCCCACGAGCAGTACTTC. Encoded protein: CASSQFNGTSSHEQYF.

This clonotype was counted ten times or more. This chain joins TRBV24-1 and TRBJ1-5, with 10 bases lining up with TRBD1. The CDR3 loop spans 16 amino acids. Trimming cost V 7 bases and J 3 bases; bases outside gene matches: 8. The V gene's germline CDR1 is KGHDR and CDR2 SFDVKD. Here the CDR3 reads CATSSGTGVTNQPQHF. The CDR3 nucleotides are TGTGCCACCAGCTCCGGGACAGGGGTAACCAATCAGCCCCAGCATTTT.